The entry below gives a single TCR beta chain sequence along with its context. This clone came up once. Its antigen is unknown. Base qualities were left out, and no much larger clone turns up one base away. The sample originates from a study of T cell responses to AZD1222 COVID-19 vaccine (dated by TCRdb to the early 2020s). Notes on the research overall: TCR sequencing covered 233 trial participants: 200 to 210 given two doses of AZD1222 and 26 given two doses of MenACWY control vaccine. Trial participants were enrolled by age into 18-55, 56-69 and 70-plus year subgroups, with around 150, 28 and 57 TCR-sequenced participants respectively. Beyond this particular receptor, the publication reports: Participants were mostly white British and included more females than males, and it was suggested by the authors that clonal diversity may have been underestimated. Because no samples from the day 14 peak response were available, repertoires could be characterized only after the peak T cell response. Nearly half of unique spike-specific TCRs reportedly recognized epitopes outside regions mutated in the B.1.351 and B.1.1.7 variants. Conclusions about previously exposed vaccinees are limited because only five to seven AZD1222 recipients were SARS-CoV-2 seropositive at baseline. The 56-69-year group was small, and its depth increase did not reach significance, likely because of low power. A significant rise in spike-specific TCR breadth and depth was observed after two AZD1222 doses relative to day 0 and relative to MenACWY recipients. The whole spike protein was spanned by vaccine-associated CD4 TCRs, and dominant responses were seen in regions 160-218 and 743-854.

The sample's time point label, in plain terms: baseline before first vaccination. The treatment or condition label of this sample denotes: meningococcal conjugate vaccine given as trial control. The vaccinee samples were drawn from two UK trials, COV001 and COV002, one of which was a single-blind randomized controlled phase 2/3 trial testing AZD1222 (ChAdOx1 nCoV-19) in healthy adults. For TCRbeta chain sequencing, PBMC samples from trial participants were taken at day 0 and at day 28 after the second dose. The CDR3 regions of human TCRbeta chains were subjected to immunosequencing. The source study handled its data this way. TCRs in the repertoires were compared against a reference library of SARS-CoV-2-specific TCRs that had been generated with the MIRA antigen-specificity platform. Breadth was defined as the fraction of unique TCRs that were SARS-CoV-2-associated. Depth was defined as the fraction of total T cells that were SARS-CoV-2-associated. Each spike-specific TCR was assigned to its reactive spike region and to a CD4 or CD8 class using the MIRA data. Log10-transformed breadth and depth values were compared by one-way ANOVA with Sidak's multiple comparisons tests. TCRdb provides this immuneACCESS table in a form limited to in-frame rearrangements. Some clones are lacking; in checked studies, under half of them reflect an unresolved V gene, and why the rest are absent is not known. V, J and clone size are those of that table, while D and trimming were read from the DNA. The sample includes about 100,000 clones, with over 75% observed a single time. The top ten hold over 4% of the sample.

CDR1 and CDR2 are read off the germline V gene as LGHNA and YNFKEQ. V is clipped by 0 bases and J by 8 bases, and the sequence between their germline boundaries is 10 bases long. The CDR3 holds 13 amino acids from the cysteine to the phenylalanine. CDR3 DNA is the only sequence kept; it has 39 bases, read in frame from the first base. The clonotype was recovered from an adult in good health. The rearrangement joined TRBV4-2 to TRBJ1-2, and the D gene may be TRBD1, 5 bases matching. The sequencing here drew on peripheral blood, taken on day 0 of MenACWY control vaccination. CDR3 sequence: CASSQDPGGGYTF. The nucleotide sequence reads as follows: TGTGCCAGCAGCCAAGATCCCGGGGGGGGCTACACCTTC.